The 5 T cell receptor beta chains below all came from one sample that was sequenced in a study of beta chain features in type 1 diabetes. Study findings and constraints: Within each of all four CD4+ subsets, Type 1 diabetes patients had TCRB CDR3s that were moderately but significantly shorter.

Expressed TCRB transcripts were sequenced after all isolated RNA was converted to cDNA. The data were produced by immunoSEQ multiplex PCR, yet TCRdb's version contains in-frame clones alone and is incomplete. The data show roughly 340,000 clones, with roughly 12% seen just once and around 0.0099% held by the top ten. Which antigens these TCRs recognize remains unknown. Sequencing was performed on naive CD4+ T cells from blood. The receptor set was obtained from a woman between 18 and 29 years old with type 1 diabetes.

The CDR3 spells CAIRASGQNTGELFF. Written as DNA, the CDR3 is TGTGCCATCAGAGCAAGTGGACAGAACACCGGGGAGCTGTTTTTT. V is TRBV10-3 and J is TRBJ2-2, with D maybe TRBD1 (5 bases). Germline V lookup: CDR1 ENHRY, CDR2 SYGVKD. V was pared by 6 bases and J by 1 base, with 12 bases between. This CDR3 has 15 amino acids.

The chain employs TRBV9 and TRBJ1-4; D call uncertain. V dropped 4 bases and J dropped 3 bases, with 10 bases sitting between them. The CDR3 loop spans 14 amino acids. Looked up from germline, CDR1 is SGDLS and CDR2 is YYNGEE. CDR3 region: CASSPTGSNEKLFF. For the CDR3, the DNA is TGTGCCAGCAGCCCCACGGGATCTAATGAAAAACTGTTTTTT.

The chain links TRBV7-9 to TRBJ2-5; D is perhaps TRBD2 (5 bases). V lost 6 bases, J lost 2 bases, and 28 bases lay in between. The CDR3 extends over 19 amino acids. The germline V gene encodes CDR1 SEHNR and CDR2 FQNEAQ (reference sequence). The CDR3 DNA follows: TGTGCCAGCAGATGGTCTCTTTCCTCCGGGAAGCCCGGACAAGAGACCCAGTACTTC. It yields the protein CASRWSLSSGKPGQETQYF.

This clone appeared a few times. V is TRBV7-9 and J is TRBJ1-2; TRBD1 matches 9 bases. The CDR3 contains 16 residues. Germline V gene data show CDR1 as SEHNR and CDR2 as FQNEAQ (reference sequence). The ends lost 4 bases at V and 6 bases at J; junction bases unmatched: 12. DNA of the CDR3: TGTGCCAGCAGCTCGTACCCGGGACAGGGATCCCATGGCTACACCTTC. Its protein is CASSSYPGQGSHGYTF. Together with reference TRBV7-9 and TRBJ1-2, the CDR3 gives the full variable domain: DTGVSQNPRHKITKRGQNVTFRCDPISEHNRLYWYRQTLGQGPEFLTYFQNEAQLEKSRLLSDRFSAERPKGSFSTLEIQRTEQGDSAMYLCASSSYPGQGSHGYTFGSGTRLTVV.

The sample holds a few counts of this clone. The chain combines TRBV7-9 with TRBJ1-2; D possibly corresponds to TRBD1 (5 bases). Germline-derived CDR1 and CDR2 are SEHNR and FQNEAQ (reference sequence). V lost 7 bases and J lost 8, with 11 bases in between. This CDR3 region has 11 residues. The CDR3 DNA follows: TGTGCCAGCACCAGGGCAGAGGGCTACACCTTC. Amino acid sequence: CASTRAEGYTF.